This T cell receptor beta chain appears in the sequencing data of a study of OX40 agonist ivuxolimab in advanced cancers. As for the study in general: Each patient was given ivuxolimab into a vein every 2 weeks, at 0.01 to 10 mg/kg. Having had anti-PD-1, anti-PD-L1 or anti-CTLA-4 therapy before was allowed, and 40% to 45% had some.

Libraries were prepared by immunoSEQ multiplex PCR; TCRdb keeps only in-frame clonotypes and omits some of them. The sample holds roughly 80,000 clones; around 89% are singletons and the top ten take roughly 0.38%. The CDR3 is 17 residues long. CDR1 and CDR2 from the germline V gene are SEHNR and FQNEAQ (reference sequence). The V end was cut by 6 bases, the J end by 0 bases, with 19 bases between. The sample in question was CD4+ or CD8+ T cells sorted from blood, obtained in a trial of the OX40 agonist ivuxolimab. This sequence joins TRBV7-9 and TRBJ2-3, with D maybe TRBD2 (6 bases). The sequence was collected from an adult with an advanced solid tumor such as melanoma, head and neck, liver or kidney cancer. Here the CDR3 reads CASSHRLGSSSTDTQYF. The CDR3 coding sequence is TGTGCCAGCAGTCATCGACTCGGGAGCTCTAGCACAGATACGCAGTATTTT.